This TCR beta chain came from a study of beta chain features in type 1 diabetes. On the study more broadly: When patients were set against healthy donors, age, gender and cell yields were similar.

The purity of all sorted populations exceeded 98%. CDR1 and CDR2 from the germline V gene are MNHEY and SVGAGI. Trimming cost V 5 bases and J 4 bases; bases outside gene matches: 2. This CDR3 spans 13 amino acids. The study reverse transcribed the entire isolated RNA, so it sequenced expressed TCRB transcripts. This table comes from immunoSEQ multiplex PCR, and its TCRdb copy is limited to in-frame clones, with some not included. The sample lists 300,000 to 350,000 clones; about 13% were seen once. On this clone: Its antigen is unknown.

Study-level points and caveats: Patients with Type 1 diabetes showed moderately but significantly shorter TCRB CDR3s in all four CD4+ subsets.

The source of this sequence is a woman aged 18-29 years with type 1 diabetes. The sequenced material came from naive CD4+ T cells from blood. The chain carries TRBV6-5 and TRBJ2-1; 7 positions agree with TRBD2. CDR3 sequence reads: CASSRDYYNEQFF. Written as DNA, the CDR3 is TGTGCCAGCAGTAGGGACTATTACAATGAGCAGTTCTTC.